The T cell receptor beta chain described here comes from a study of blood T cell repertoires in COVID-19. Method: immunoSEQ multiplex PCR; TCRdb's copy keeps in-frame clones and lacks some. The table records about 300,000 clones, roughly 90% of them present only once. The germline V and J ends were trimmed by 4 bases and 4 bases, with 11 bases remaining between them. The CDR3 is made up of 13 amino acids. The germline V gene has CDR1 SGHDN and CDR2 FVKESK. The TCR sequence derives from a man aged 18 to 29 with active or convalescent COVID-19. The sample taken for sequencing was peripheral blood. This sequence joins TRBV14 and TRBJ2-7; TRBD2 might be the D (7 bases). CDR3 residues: CASSLGGRYEQYF. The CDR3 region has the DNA TGTGCCAGCAGCCTCGGGGGGCGGTACGAGCAGTACTTC.